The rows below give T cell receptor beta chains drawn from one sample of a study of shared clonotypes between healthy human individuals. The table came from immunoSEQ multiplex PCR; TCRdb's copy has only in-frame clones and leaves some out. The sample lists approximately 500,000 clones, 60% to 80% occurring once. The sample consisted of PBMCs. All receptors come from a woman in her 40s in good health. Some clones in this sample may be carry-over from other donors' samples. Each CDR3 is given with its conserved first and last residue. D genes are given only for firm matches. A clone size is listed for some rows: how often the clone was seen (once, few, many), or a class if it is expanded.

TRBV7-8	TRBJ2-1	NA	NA	TGTGCCAGCAGCTTAGAACTAATGTACAATGAGCAGTTCTTC	CASSLELMYNEQFF
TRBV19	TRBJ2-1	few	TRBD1	TGTGCCAGTAAGAAGGACAGGGGGGACAATGAGCAGTTCTTC	CASKKDRGDNEQFF
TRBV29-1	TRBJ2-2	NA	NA	TGCAGCGCCGGACTGAACACCGGGGAGCTGTTTTTT	CSAGLNTGELFF
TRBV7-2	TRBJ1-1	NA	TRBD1	TGTGCCAGCAGCTTGCACGGGACAGGGGGTACTGAAGCTTTCTTT	CASSLHGTGGTEAFF
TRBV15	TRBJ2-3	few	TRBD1	TGTGCCACCAGCAGAGGGACCGGGACAGGGAGGACAGATACGCAGTATTTT	CATSRGTGTGRTDTQYF
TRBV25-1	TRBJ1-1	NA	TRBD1	TGTGCCAGCAGGCAAACAGGGGGCGCGGTAGGCACTGAAGCTTTCTTT	CASRQTGGAVGTEAFF
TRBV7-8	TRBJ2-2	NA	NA	TGTGCCAGCAGCCCCCTAGTTGGGACCGGCACCGGGGAGCTGTTTTTT	CASSPLVGTGTGELFF
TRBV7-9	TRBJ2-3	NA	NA	TGTGCCAGCAGCCAGGGGGGTTTGCGTGATACGCAGTATTTT	CASSQGGLRDTQYF
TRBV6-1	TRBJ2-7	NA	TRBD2	TGTGCCAGCAGTGGGAGCGGGACCCTCTCCTACGAGCAGTACTTC	CASSGSGTLSYEQYF
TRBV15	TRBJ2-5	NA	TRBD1	TGTGCCACCAGCAGAGATCTTGGAGACAGGGGTCTTCAGGAGACCCAGTACTTC	CATSRDLGDRGLQETQYF
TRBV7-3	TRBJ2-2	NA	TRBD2	TGTGCCAGCAGCTCGGGACTAGCGGGAGCCAGGACCACCGGGGAGCTGTTTTTT	CASSSGLAGARTTGELFF
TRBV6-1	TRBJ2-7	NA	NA	TGTGCCAGCAGTGCTGGGATCAAGTACGAGCAGTACTTC	CASSAGIKYEQYF
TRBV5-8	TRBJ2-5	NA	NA	TGTGCCAGCAGGCTCTGGAGGGCCCAGTACTTC	CASRLWRAQYF
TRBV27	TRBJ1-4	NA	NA	TGTGCCAGCAGTTCATCCGGGTGGGGTGAAAAACTGTTTTTT	CASSSSGWGEKLFF
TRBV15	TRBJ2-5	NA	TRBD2	TGTGCCACCAGCAGAGGTCCTAGCGGGAGAGTGGAGACCCAGTACTTC	CATSRGPSGRVETQYF
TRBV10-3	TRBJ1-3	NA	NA	TGTGCCATCAGACCCCTTTCCTCTGGAAACACCATATATTTT	CAIRPLSSGNTIYF
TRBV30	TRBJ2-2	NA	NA	TGTGCCTGGGCCAACTGGGGACACGGGGAGCTGTTTTTT	CAWANWGHGELFF
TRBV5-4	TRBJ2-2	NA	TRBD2	TGTGCCAGCAGCTTGGGCCAGGGACTAGTATCCGGGGAGCTGTTTTTT	CASSLGQGLVSGELFF
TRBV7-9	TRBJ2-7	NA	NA	TGTGCCAGCAGCTACGGACAATCCTACGAGCAGTACTTC	CASSYGQSYEQYF
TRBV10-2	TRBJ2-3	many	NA	TGCGCCAGCAGTGAAACGGGAGTTGGAGATACGCAGTATTTT	CASSETGVGDTQYF
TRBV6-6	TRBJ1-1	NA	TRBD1	TGTGCCAGCAGTTACTCTCCAGGGGGTTTGAACACTGAAGCTTTCTTT	CASSYSPGGLNTEAFF
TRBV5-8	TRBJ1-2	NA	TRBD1	TGTGCCAGCAGCTGGGGGACAGGGGGTGACTATGGCTACACCTTC	CASSWGTGGDYGYTF
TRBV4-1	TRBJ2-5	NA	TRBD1	TGCGCCAGCAGCCAAGCGGACAGGGCGTTAGAGACCCAGTACTTC	CASSQADRALETQYF
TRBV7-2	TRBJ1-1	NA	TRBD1	TGTGCCAGCAGGGTGGGACAGGGAGGGGTCACTGAAGCTTTCTTT	CASRVGQGGVTEAFF
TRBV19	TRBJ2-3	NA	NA	TGTGCCAGTAGTATAGACGACAATACGCAGTATTTT	CASSIDDNTQYF
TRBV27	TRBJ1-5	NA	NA	TGTGCCAGCAGTTTAATTGGGCCCAATCAGCCCCAGCATTTT	CASSLIGPNQPQHF
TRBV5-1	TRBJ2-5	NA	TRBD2	TGCGCCAGCAGCTCCGAGGGAGCGGGGCAAGAGACCCAGTACTTC	CASSSEGAGQETQYF
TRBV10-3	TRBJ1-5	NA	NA	TGTGCCATCAGTGAGTCGGCAAATCAGCCCCAGCATTTT	CAISESANQPQHF
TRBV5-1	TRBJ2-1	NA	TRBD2	TGCGCCAGCAGCTTGACTAGCGGTACCTACAATGAGCAGTTCTTC	CASSLTSGTYNEQFF
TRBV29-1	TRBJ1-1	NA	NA	TGCAGCGTTGAAGATGACAGGAGGAACACTGAAGCTTTCTTT	CSVEDDRRNTEAFF
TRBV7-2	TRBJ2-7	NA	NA	TGTGCCAGCACCAAACAGCGAGGGTACGAGCAGTACTTC	CASTKQRGYEQYF
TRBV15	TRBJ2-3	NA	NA	TGTGCCACCAGCAGAGATCGACAGCGCACAGATACGCAGTATTTT	CATSRDRQRTDTQYF
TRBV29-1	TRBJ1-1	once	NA	TGCAGCGTTGTTAAGGGGTCGGACACTGAAGCTTTCTTT	CSVVKGSDTEAFF
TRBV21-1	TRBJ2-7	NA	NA	TGTGCCAGCAGCAAAGGCGAGGGACAGGGGAGGAACGAGCAGTACTTC	CASSKGEGQGRNEQYF
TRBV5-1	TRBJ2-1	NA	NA	TGCGCCAGCAGCTTGAGTCCCTCCTACAATGAGCAGTTCTTC	CASSLSPSYNEQFF
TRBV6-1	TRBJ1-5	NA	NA	TGTGCCACCTCATTTGCGGGGGGCGGGAATCAGCCCCAGCATTTT	CATSFAGGGNQPQHF
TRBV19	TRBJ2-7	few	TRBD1	TGTGCCAGTAGTAGGCATGGACAGGGCCACTACGAGCAGTACTTC	CASSRHGQGHYEQYF
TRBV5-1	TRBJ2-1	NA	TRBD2	TGCGCCAGCAGGGCCTCATTCGCGGGAGGTGAGCAGTTCTTC	CASRASFAGGEQFF
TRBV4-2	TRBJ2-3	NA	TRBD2	TGTGCCAGCAGCCATGCGACTAGCGGAACAGATACGCAGTATTTT	CASSHATSGTDTQYF
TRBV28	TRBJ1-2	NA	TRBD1	TGTGCCAGCAGTCCACCCGGGACAGGGGATCTGTTTATCTATGGCTACACCTTC	CASSPPGTGDLFIYGYTF
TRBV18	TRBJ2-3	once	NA	TGTGCCAGCTCACCACCGGGAACAGATACGCAGTATTTT	CASSPPGTDTQYF
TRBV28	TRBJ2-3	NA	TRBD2	TGTGCCAGCAGTTTCGGCCTAGCGGGAATCACAGATACGCAGTATTTT	CASSFGLAGITDTQYF
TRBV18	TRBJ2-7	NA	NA	TGTGCCAGCTCACCACCGTTTGAGGGAGCGCGTGAGCAGTACTTC	CASSPPFEGAREQYF
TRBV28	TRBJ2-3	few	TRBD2	TGTGCCAGCAGTCCTCATTTAGCGGGGGGGCGGAGCACAGATACGCAGTATTTT	CASSPHLAGGRSTDTQYF
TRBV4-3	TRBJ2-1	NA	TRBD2	TGCGCCAGCAGCCAAGGACTAGCGGAGAACAATGAGCAGTTCTTC	CASSQGLAENNEQFF
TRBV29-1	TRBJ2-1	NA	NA	TGCAGCGTTGAAGATCTGGGGTCACCGACCAATGAGCAGTTCTTC	CSVEDLGSPTNEQFF